This TCR beta chain was obtained from a study of regulatory T cells in long-lasting Graves disease (dated by TCRdb to 2020 to 2022). At the level of the whole study: In the newly diagnosed Graves' disease group, patients had been taking antithyroid drugs for less than 3 months. Patients with persistent Graves' disease were compared with patients with newly diagnosed Graves' disease using TCR sequencing and RNA sequencing of peripheral blood. The study took place in China and was registered as a clinical trial. A total of about 33 samples underwent TCR sequencing, from 13 patients with persistent Graves' disease and some 20 patients with newly diagnosed Graves' disease.

CDR1 KGHSH and CDR2 LQKENI are derived from the germline V gene. The CDR3 has 16 amino acids, counting the end cysteine and phenylalanine. Kept here is only the CDR3 DNA, which spans 48 bases and is read in frame from base 1. V lost 6 bases and J lost 3 bases; the stretch between them is 18 bases long. Libraries were built with multiplex PCR. Sequencing was performed on an Illumina HiSeq 4000. To build TCR beta libraries, CDR3 regions were amplified by Arm-PCR using iRepertoire HTBI primers. Before sequencing, the PCR products went through gel purification. On the authors' methods: A total of around 59 TRBV and 14 TRBJ segments were identified across samples and were used for gene usage analysis of CDR3 amino acid clonotypes. Filtered high-quality paired reads were merged into contigs using COPE and FqMerger. Contigs were aligned with BLAST to IMGT TRBV, TRBD and TRBJ reference genes, and CDR3 was defined per IMGT. Highly expanded clones were defined as clonotypes with a frequency above 0.1%. Shannon entropy served as the measure of repertoire diversity, while the Gini coefficient captured V-J evenness. Public clonotypes were defined as clonotypes shared by more than one individual. TCRdb's own reprocessing of the public reads used fastp at Q25 and MiXCR and kept productive beta chains. CDR3 protein duplicates are merged, each entry listing the most common genes and DNA. TCRdb's processing, not the study's, gives the V and J calls here. For this sample the table gives 300,000 to 400,000 distinct CDR3 sequences, of which 15% to 20% were detected only once. 35% to 45% of the sample is in the top ten clones.

What the work shows at the level of the full study, not this receptor alone: The study examined only peripheral blood because the primary lesion, thyroid tissue, could not be accessed. The authors noted that the small sample size was a limitation that may lower accuracy. Sequencing and analysis were limited to the TCR beta chain. A larger number of public clonotypes was shared among persistent patients (fewer than 3,000) than among newly diagnosed patients (roughly 930). Persistent Graves' disease patients showed lower TCR Shannon entropy and fewer highly expanded clones than newly diagnosed patients, suggesting clonal expansion. Persistent disease showed preferential use of TRBV28, TRBJ1-2 and TRBJ2-5, whereas newly diagnosed disease favored TRBV20-1 and TRBJ2-1.

Taken with the paper, the label for time point translates to: newly diagnosed GD, antithyroid drugs for less than 3 months. RNA was extracted from PBMCs in TRIzol for both TCR sequencing and RNA sequencing. The diagnosis of Graves' disease followed American Thyroid Association guidelines. Patients for the study were recruited at an endocrinology department in Xi'an, China. Each patient gave around 9 milliliters of peripheral blood, collected in an EDTA anticoagulant tube. Ficoll Paque Plus density gradient separation was used to isolate PBMCs, and no further T cell sorting was done. RNA quality was checked with an Agilent 2100 Bioanalyzer and agarose gel, and concentration with a NanoDrop 2000. Turning to this clonotype: No antigen is known for it. No base qualities exist here, and no much larger clone lies one base off it.

This chain joins TRBV18 to TRBJ1-5; TRBD1 is perhaps the D gene, given 6 matching bases. The sequence was collected from a female donor with Graves disease. The sequences come from peripheral blood mononuclear cells (PBMCs), collected at new diagnosis, from a patient treated with antithyroid drugs. The CDR3: CASSLNRDVFNQPQHF. The DNA reads TGTGCCAGCTCCCTTAACAGGGACGTCTTCAATCAGCCCCAGCATTTT.